Below, 8 T cell receptor beta chains from the same sample are listed, as sequenced in a study of beta chain features in type 1 diabetes. Of the isolated RNA, all was reverse transcribed, and so the sequenced material was expressed TCRB transcripts. Generated by immunoSEQ multiplex PCR, the TCRdb table keeps only in-frame clones and is missing some. The table has some 270,000 clones, 12% to 15% seen once. The sample consisted of naive CD4+ T cells from blood. These receptors all come from a middle-aged woman in good health.

This clone has more than one count but fewer than ten. The chain couples TRBV6-5 to TRBJ2-7; a possible D gene is TRBD1 (6 bases). This CDR3 comprises 14 residues. Deletions cut 2 bases from V and 0 bases from J, with 8 bases between. Germline V lookup: CDR1 MNHEY, CDR2 SVGAGI. The CDR3 coding sequence is TGTGCCAGCAGTTACACAGGGAGCTCCTACGAGCAGTACTTC. Its translation: CASSYTGSSYEQYF.

This clone appeared a few times. The chain recombines TRBV5-1 with TRBJ1-2; D might be TRBD1 (5 bases). The CDR3 covers 12 residues. With 6 bases removed from V and 8 bases from J, the gap between germline ends came to 14 bases. Germline V gives CDR1 SGHRS, CDR2 YFSETQ. CDR3: CASKKGDWGYTF. The CDR3 bases are TGCGCCAGCAAGAAAGGGGATTGGGGCTACACCTTC. Looking up the rest from reference TRBV5-1 and TRBJ1-2 gives the full variable domain: KAGVTQTPRYLIKTRGQQVTLSCSPISGHRSVSWYQQTPGQGLQFLFEYFSETQRNKGNFPGRFSGRQFSNSRSEMNVSTLELGDSALYLCASKKGDWGYTFGSGTRLTVV.

The CDR3 spells CASSSSSGQRETQYF. CDR3 nucleotides: TGTGCCAGCAGCTCCTCTAGCGGGCAAAGGGAGACCCAGTACTTC. The chain is built from TRBV6-6 and TRBJ2-5; 8 bases line up with TRBD2. There are 15 residues in the CDR3. The junction had 11 bases not matched to a gene; V was cut back by 6 bases and J by 5 bases. Germline CDR1 MNHNY, CDR2 SVGAGI (reference sequence).

This clone was recorded many times. J is TRBJ1-5 and V is TRBV7-9; D not certain. This CDR3 contains 13 residues. The V gene's germline CDR1 is SEHNR and CDR2 FQNEAQ (reference sequence). Trimming stripped 8 bases from V and 2 bases from J, with 10 bases between. The CDR3, as DNA: TGTGCCAGCGCGCCCCCCGGCAATCAGCCCCAGCATTTT. Translating gives CASAPPGNQPQHF.

This clone has ten or more counts. V and J are TRBV5-4 and TRBJ2-6; unclear D gene. Germline lookup yields CDR1 SGHNT and CDR2 YYREEE (reference sequence). This CDR3 is built from 15 residues. The V and J ends lost 4 bases and 0 bases respectively, with 8 bases between them. DNA of the CDR3: TGTGCCAGCAGCCGCGCGAGCTCTGGGGCCAACGTCCTGACTTTC. Translated: CASSRASSGANVLTF.

This clone was seen a handful of times. This CDR3 reads CASSYSREQYF. The CDR3 coding sequence is TGTGCCAGCAGTTACTCCCGCGAGCAGTACTTC. This chain connects TRBV6-5 to TRBJ2-7; D remains unclear. Germline V gives CDR1 MNHEY, CDR2 SVGAGI. V was cut by 0 bases and J by 6 bases, with 3 bases left in between. This CDR3 has 11 amino acids.

The chain uses TRBV7-6 and TRBJ1-1, with D unresolved. The V gene lost 4 bases and the J gene lost 11 bases, with 17 bases spanning the gap. The CDR3 is 13 residues long. CDR1 and CDR2 from the germline V gene are SGHVS and FNYEAQ. The CDR3 nucleotides are TGTGCCAGCAGCTCGACTCTAGCCGCCTCGGCTTTCTTT. The encoded protein is CASSSTLAASAFF.

There are a few counts of this clone. J is TRBJ2-7 and V is TRBV21-1; TRBD2, the D gene given by the table, was not confirmed from the DNA. TRBV21-1 corresponds to a pseudogene. The CDR3 covers 16 residues. CDR3 coding DNA: TGTGCCAGCAGCCCCGCCCCGGGCGGGAGCTCCTACGAGCAGTACTTC. The encoded protein is CASSPAPGGSSYEQYF.